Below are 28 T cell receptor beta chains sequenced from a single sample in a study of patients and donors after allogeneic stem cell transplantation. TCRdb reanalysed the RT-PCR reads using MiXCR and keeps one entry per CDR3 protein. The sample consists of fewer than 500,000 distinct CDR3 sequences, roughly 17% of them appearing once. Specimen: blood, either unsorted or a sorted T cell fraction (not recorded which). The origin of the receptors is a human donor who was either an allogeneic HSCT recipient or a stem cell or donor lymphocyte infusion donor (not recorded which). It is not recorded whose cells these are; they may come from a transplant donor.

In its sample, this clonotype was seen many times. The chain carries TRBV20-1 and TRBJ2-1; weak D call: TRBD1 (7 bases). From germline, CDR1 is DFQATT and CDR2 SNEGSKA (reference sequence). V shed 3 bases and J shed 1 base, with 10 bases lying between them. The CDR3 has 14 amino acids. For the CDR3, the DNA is TGCAGTGCTAGGCGGGACAGATCCTACAATGAGCAGTTCTTC. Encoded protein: CSARRDRSYNEQFF.

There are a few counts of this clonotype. The CDR3 sequence: CASSYGQGISGANVLTF. In DNA, the CDR3 is TGTGCCAGCAGTTACGGGCAGGGTATCTCTGGGGCCAACGTCCTGACTTTC. The chain has TRBV6-5 and TRBJ2-6; tentative D call: TRBD1 (5 bases). The CDR3 loop spans 17 amino acids. The germline gives CDR1 MNHEY, CDR2 SVGAGI. V shed 2 bases and J shed 0 bases, with 11 bases lying between them.

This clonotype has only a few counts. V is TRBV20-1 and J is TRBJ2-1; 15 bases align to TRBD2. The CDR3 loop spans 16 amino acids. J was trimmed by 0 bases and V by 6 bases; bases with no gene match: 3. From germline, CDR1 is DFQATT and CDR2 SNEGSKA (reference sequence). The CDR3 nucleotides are TGCAGTGCCGGGACTAGCGGGGGGAGCTCCTACAATGAGCAGTTCTTC. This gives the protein CSAGTSGGSSYNEQFF.

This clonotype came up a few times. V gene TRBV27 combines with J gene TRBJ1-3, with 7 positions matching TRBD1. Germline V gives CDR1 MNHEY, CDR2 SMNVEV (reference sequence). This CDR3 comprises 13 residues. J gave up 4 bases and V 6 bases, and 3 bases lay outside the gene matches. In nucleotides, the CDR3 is TGTGCCAGCAGCAGGGGGTACGGAAACACCATATATTTT. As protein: CASSRGYGNTIYF.

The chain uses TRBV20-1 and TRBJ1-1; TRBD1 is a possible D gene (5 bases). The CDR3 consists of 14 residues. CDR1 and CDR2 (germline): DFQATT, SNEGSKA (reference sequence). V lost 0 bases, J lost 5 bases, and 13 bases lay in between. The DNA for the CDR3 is TGCAGTGCTAGAGAGGGGCAGGCAGGGACTGAAGCTTTCTTT. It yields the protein CSAREGQAGTEAFF.

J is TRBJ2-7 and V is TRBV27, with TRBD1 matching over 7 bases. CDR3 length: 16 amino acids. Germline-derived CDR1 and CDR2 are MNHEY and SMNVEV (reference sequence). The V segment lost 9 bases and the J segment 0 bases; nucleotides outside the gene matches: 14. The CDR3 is CASTGSGQLSSYEQYF. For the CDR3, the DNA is TGTGCCAGTACCGGGTCGGGACAGCTTTCCTCCTACGAGCAGTACTTC.

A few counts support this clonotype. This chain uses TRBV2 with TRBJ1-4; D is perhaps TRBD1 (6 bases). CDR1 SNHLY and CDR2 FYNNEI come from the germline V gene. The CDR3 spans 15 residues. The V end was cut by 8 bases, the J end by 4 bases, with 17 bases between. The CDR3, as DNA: TGTGCCAGCCAGGACCTCAGGGGCTTTAATGAAAAACTGTTTTTT. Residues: CASQDLRGFNEKLFF.

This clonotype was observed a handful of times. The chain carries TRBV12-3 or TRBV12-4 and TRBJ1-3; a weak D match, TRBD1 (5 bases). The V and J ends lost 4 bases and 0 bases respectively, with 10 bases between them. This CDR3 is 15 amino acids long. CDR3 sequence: CASSSRVFSGNTIYF. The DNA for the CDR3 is TGTGCCAGCAGTTCCAGGGTTTTCTCTGGAAACACCATATATTTT.

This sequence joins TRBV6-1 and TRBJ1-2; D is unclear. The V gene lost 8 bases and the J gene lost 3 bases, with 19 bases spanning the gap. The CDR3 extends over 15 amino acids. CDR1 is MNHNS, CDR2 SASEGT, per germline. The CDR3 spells CASGRSWAVYYGYTF. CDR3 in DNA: TGTGCCAGCGGGAGGTCGTGGGCCGTTTACTATGGCTACACCTTC.

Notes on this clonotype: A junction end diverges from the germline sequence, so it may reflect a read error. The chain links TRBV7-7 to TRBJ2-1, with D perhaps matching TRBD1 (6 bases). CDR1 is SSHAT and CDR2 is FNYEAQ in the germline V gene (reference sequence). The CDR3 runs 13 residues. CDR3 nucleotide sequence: TGTGCTAGCAGCCTAGAAACAGGGAATGAGCAGTTCTTC. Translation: CASSLETGNEQFF. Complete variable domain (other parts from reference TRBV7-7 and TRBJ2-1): GAGVSQSPRYKVTKRGQDVTLRCDPISSHATLYWYQQALGQGPEFLTYFNYEAQPDKSGLPSDRFSAERPEGSISTLTIQRTEQRDSAMYRCASSLETGNEQFFGPGTRLTVL.

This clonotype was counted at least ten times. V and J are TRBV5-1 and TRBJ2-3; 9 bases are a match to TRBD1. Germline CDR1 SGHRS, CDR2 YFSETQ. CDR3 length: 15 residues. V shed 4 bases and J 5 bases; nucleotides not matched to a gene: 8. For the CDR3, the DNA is TGCGCCAGCAGCCTACGGACAGGGGATAAAGATACGCAGTATTTT. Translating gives CASSLRTGDKDTQYF.

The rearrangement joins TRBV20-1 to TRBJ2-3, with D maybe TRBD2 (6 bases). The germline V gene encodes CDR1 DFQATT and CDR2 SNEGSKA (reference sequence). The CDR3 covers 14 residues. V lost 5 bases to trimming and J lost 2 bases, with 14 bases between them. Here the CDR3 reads CSADASAHTDTQYF. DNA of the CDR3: TGCAGTGCTGACGCTAGCGCGCACACAGATACGCAGTATTTT.

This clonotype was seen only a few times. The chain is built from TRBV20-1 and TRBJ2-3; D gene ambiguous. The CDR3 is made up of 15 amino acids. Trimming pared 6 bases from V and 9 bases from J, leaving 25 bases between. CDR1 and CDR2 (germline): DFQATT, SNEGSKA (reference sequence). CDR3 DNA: TGCAGTGCCAAGGACGAACTACCCCTCCGAGTGACGCAGTATTTT. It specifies CSAKDELPLRVTQYF.

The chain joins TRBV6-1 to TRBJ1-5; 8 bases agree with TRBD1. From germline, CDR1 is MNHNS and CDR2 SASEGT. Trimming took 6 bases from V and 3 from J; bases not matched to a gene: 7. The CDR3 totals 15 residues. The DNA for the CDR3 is TGTGCCAGCAGCAGAGGACAGGGCCACAATCAGCCCCAGCATTTT. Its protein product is CASSRGQGHNQPQHF.

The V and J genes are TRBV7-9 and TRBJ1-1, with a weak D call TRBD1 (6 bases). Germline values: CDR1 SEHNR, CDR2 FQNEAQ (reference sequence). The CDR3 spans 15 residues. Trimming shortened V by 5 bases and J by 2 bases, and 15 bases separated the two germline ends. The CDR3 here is CASSPPTGLNTEAFF. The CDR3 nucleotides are TGTGCCAGCAGCCCCCCGACAGGACTAAACACTGAAGCTTTCTTT.

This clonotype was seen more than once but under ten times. The CDR3 here is CATSDLGGAIETQYF. The DNA of the CDR3 is TGTGCCACCAGTGATTTGGGGGGGGCCATCGAGACCCAGTACTTC. The V call is TRBV24-1, the J call TRBJ2-5, with D perhaps TRBD2 (7 bases). This CDR3 is built from 15 residues. Trimming stripped 0 bases from V and 5 bases from J, with 12 bases between. Germline V CDR1 and CDR2: KGHDR, SFDVKD.

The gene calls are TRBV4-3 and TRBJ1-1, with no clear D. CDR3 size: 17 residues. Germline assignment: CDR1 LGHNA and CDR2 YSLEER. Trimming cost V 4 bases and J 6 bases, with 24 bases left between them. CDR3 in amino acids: CASSPLPSERRFSEAFF. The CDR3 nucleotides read TGCGCCAGCAGCCCTCTTCCCAGCGAGAGGCGTTTTTCTGAAGCTTTCTTT.

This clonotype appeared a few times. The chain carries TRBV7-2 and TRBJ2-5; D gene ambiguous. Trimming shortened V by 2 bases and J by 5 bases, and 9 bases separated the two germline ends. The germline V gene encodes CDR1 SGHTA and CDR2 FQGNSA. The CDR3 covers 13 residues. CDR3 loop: CASSLMRMETQYF. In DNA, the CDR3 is TGTGCCAGCAGCTTAATGAGGATGGAGACCCAGTACTTC.

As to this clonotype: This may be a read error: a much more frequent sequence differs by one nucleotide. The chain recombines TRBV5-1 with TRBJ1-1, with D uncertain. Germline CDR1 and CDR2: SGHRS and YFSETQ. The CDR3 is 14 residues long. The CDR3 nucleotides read TGCGCCACCAGCTTGATTTACGGGAACACTGAAGCTTTCTTT. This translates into CATSLIYGNTEAFF.

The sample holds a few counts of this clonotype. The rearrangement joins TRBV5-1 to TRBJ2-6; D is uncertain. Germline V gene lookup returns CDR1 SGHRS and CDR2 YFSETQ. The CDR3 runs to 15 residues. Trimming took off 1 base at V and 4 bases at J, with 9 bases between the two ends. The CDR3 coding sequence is TGCGCCAGCAGCTTGACAGCTCCCGGGGCCAACGTCCTGACTTTC. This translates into CASSLTAPGANVLTF.

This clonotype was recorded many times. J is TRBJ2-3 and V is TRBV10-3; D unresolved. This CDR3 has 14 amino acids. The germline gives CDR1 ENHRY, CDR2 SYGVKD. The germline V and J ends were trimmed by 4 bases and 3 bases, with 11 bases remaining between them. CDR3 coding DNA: TGTGCCATCAGTGGCGGTAAGAGGACAGATACGCAGTATTTT. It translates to CAISGGKRTDTQYF.

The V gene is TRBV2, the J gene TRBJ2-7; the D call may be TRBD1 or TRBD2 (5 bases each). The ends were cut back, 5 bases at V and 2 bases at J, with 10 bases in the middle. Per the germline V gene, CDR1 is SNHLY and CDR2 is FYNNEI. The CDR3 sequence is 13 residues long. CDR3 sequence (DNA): TGTGCCAGCAGTCTCAGGGAGACCTACGAGCAGTACTTC. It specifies CASSLRETYEQYF.

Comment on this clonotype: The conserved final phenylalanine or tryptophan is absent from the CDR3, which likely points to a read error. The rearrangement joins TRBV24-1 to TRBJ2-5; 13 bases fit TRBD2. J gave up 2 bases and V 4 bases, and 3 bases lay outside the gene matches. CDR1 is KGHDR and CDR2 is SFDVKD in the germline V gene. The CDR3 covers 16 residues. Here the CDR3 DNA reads TGTGCCACCAGTGACCTGGGACTAGCGGGGCAAGAGACCCAGTACCTC. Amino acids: CATSDLGLAGQETQYL.

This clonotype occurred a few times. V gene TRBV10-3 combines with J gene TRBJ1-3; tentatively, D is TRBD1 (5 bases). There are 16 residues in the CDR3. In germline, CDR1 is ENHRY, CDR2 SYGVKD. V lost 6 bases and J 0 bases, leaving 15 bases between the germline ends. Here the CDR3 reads CAISVPGGPSGNTIYF. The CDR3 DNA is TGTGCCATCAGCGTCCCGGGGGGTCCCTCTGGAAACACCATATATTTT.

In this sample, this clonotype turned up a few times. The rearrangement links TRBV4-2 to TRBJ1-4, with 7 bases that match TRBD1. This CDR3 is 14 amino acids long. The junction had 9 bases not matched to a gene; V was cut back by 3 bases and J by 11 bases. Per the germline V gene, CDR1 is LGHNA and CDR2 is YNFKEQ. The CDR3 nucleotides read TGTGCCAGCAGCCAGACAGGGTCGGCGGTGAAACTGTTTTTT. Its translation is CASSQTGSAVKLFF.

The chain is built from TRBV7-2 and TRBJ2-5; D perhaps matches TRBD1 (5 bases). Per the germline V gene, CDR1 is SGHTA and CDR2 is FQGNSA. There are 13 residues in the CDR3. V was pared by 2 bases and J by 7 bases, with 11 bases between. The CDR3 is CASSLQGSGTQYF. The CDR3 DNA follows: TGTGCCAGCAGCTTACAGGGCAGTGGGACCCAGTACTTC.

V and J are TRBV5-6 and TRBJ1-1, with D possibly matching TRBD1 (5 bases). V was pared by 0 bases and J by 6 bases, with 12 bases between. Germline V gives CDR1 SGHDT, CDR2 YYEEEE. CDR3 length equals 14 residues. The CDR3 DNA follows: TGTGCCAGCAGCTTGGTGCGGGGGGGTGCTGAAGCTTTCTTT. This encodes CASSLVRGGAEAFF.

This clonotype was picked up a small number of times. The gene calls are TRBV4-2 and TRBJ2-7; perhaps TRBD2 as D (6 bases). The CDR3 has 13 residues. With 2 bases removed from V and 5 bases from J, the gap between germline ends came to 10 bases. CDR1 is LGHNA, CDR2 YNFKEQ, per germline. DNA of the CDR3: TGTGCCAGCAGCCAATCAGCGGGCGACGAGCAGTACTTC. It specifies CASSQSAGDEQYF.